The source of this T cell receptor beta chain is a study of CD4 T cells in relation to SARS-CoV-2 and coronaviruses. The unexposed donors gave CD4+ T cells in about 2011-2019, prior to COVID-19. The cells were cultured for roughly 11 days before CD4+ T cells were isolated. Cells permitting, SARS-CoV-2 S/N and four cold-coronavirus spikes were tested on unexposed-donor CD4+ T cells. The protocol was immunoSEQ multiplex PCR, while the TCRdb copy is restricted to in-frame clones and leaves out a portion. The top ten hold 6% to 9.5% of the sample, which has 10,000 to 15,000 clones, 69% seen once. Notes on the study in general: The cross-reactivity analysis covered only spike protein, not other viral proteins.

Germline V gives CDR1 LNHNV, CDR2 YYDKDF (reference sequence). V shed 4 bases, J shed 12 bases, and the junction held 14 bases outside the gene matches. The CDR3 extends over 17 amino acids. Points on this clone: Its specificity is not known.

The source of this sequence is a human donor in good health. What was sequenced was CD4+ T cells from PBMCs, cultured in vitro. V gene TRBV15 combines with J gene TRBJ2-1, with TRBD2 matching over 14 bases. CDR3 in amino acids: CATSTGPGLAGEGRQFF. Written as DNA, the CDR3 is TGTGCCACCAGCACCGGACCGGGACTAGCGGGAGAGGGTAGGCAGTTCTTC.